These T cell receptor beta chains were read from a single sample in a study of cytomegalovirus exposure and HLA in healthy donors. Sequencing was performed with immunoSEQ multiplex PCR; in TCRdb, only in-frame clones are kept and a portion is missing. The sample lists more than 200,000 clones, roughly 79% occurring once. The sample comprised PBMCs. Every receptor here comes from a male donor in good health and CMV-seronegative. Both conserved end residues are part of each CDR3. The order of the fields is V gene, D gene, clone size, CDR3 length, J gene, CDR3 DNA, CDR3 protein. The D gene is left open where the match is weak. A row's size may be missing; if present it is once, few, many or a size class.

TRBV20-1,NA,NA,11,TRBJ2-3,TGCAGTGCTATCCCGGCAGATACGCAGTATTTT,CSAIPADTQYF
TRBV5-6,TRBD2,NA,18,TRBJ2-1,TGTGCCAGCAGCTTGAGGACACTAGCGGGAGGGCCCGGGGATGAGCAGTTCTTC,CASSLRTLAGGPGDEQFF
TRBV28,TRBD2,NA,14,TRBJ2-7,TGTGCCAGCATCTCGGGGGGAGCCTACTACGAGCAGTACTTC,CASISGGAYYEQYF
TRBV27,TRBD1,NA,14,TRBJ2-5,TGTGCCAGCAGTGAGGGGGCGCCCCGAGGGACCCAGTACTTC,CASSEGAPRGTQYF
TRBV9,NA,few,16,TRBJ2-3,TGTGCCAGCAGCGCTCGAGCCGGGGTCGGCACAGATACGCAGTATTTT,CASSARAGVGTDTQYF
TRBV7-9,NA,NA,15,TRBJ1-1,TGTGCCAGCAGCAGCCACACCGGGAAGAGGACTGAAGCTTTCTTT,CASSSHTGKRTEAFF
TRBV7-8,NA,NA,16,TRBJ2-1,TGTGCCAGCAGCTTAGGAGTTGGGAGTTTGGGAAATGAGCAGTTCTTC,CASSLGVGSLGNEQFF
TRBV5-6,NA,NA,14,TRBJ2-1,TGTGCCAGCAGCTTGTGGGGGCTAATCAATGAGCAGTTCTTC,CASSLWGLINEQFF
TRBV30,TRBD1,few,14,TRBJ2-1,TGTGCGACCCCGGGACAGGGGACCTACAATGAGCAGTTCTTC,CATPGQGTYNEQFF
TRBV4-1,TRBD1,few,15,TRBJ1-1,TGCGCCAGCAGCCAAGTAGGACAGGGGAACACTGAAGCTTTCTTT,CASSQVGQGNTEAFF
TRBV29-1,TRBD2,NA,18,TRBJ2-4,TGCAGCGTTGAAGTTCCCAGCGGGGGGAATCGAGCCAAAAACATTCAGTACTTC,CSVEVPSGGNRAKNIQYF
TRBV7-8,NA,NA,18,TRBJ1-1,TGTGCCAGCAGCCGTTCTAGTTTTTCGGGACATTCTAACACTGAAGCTTTCTTT,CASSRSSFSGHSNTEAFF
TRBV5-6,NA,NA,14,TRBJ1-1,TGTGCCAGCAGCCCGGCGAGGGGGTGGACTGAAGCTTTCTTT,CASSPARGWTEAFF
TRBV27,TRBD2,NA,17,TRBJ2-5,TGTGCCAGCAGTCCGGGACTAGCGGGGTCTTCGTGGGAGACCCAGTACTTC,CASSPGLAGSSWETQYF
TRBV27,TRBD2,NA,15,TRBJ2-7,TGTGCCAGCAGTTTAGAGGCGGGAGGACCCTACGAGCAGTACTTC,CASSLEAGGPYEQYF
TRBV28,NA,NA,14,TRBJ2-7,TGTGCCAGCAGTTTCGCAGAAGACACCTACGAGCAGTACTTC,CASSFAEDTYEQYF
TRBV12-5,NA,NA,17,TRBJ2-1,TGTGCTAGTGGTTTGGCCCTGGGGGGGCGGAAGTACAATGAGCAGTTCTTC,CASGLALGGRKYNEQFF
TRBV10-2,TRBD2,NA,16,TRBJ2-3,TGCGCCAGCAGTGAAATTACTAGCGGGAGTGGTTATACGCAGTATTTT,CASSEITSGSGYTQYF
TRBV2,NA,NA,11,TRBJ1-1,TGTGCCACCACTACAGGAGGGAAAGCTTTCTTT,CATTTGGKAFF
TRBV27,TRBD1,NA,15,TRBJ1-6,TGTGCCAGCAGTTTCGGGGACAGGGGGAATTCACCCCTCCACTTT,CASSFGDRGNSPLHF
TRBV7-9,NA,NA,13,TRBJ2-7,TGTGCCAGCAGCTTACCGGGTTACTACGAGCAGTACTTC,CASSLPGYYEQYF
TRBV7-7,TRBD2,NA,16,TRBJ2-5,TGTGCCAGCAGCTTAGGGCTAGCGGGGGGGCGAGAGACCCAGTACTTC,CASSLGLAGGRETQYF
TRBV5-1,TRBD1,NA,15,TRBJ2-7,TGCGCCAGCAGCGGACGGGACAGCTTAGGCGACGAGCAGTACTTC,CASSGRDSLGDEQYF
TRBV15,NA,NA,17,TRBJ1-5,TGTGCCACCAGCAGAGATCCCTCCGCCAGGTCCCATCAGCCCCAGCATTTT,CATSRDPSARSHQPQHF
TRBV4-3,TRBD1,NA,15,TRBJ2-7,TGCGCCAGCAGCTATACAGGGGCGAGCTCCTACGAGCAGTACTTC,CASSYTGASSYEQYF
TRBV27,NA,NA,13,TRBJ1-1,TGTGCCAGCAGTGGAGGAAATACCGCTGAAGCTTTCTTT,CASSGGNTAEAFF
TRBV18,NA,NA,16,TRBJ2-1,TGTGCCAGCTCACCACCCGGATCCCTAAGGGGCAATGAGCAGTTCTTC,CASSPPGSLRGNEQFF
TRBV7-9,TRBD1,NA,14,TRBJ1-1,TGTGCCAGCAGCTTAGCGTCGACAGGGGGCGAGGCTTTCTTT,CASSLASTGGEAFF
TRBV5-1,NA,NA,13,TRBJ1-1,TGCGCCAGCAGCCCGGCCCAGGACACTGAAGCTTTCTTT,CASSPAQDTEAFF
TRBV7-2,NA,NA,14,TRBJ1-2,TGTGCCAGCAGCTTAGGCGGGACGGAATATGGCTACACCTTC,CASSLGGTEYGYTF
TRBV14,TRBD1,NA,14,TRBJ1-2,TGTGCCAGCAGTCCAACCCTGACAGGGGAGAGCTACACCTTC,CASSPTLTGESYTF
TRBV7-2,TRBD2,NA,13,TRBJ2-1,TGTGCCAGCAGCTTAGTGCGGGGGTTTGAGCAGTTCTTC,CASSLVRGFEQFF
TRBV6-5,NA,NA,15,TRBJ1-1,TGTGCCAGCAGTTACTCGGGGGGGGAAGGCACTGAAGCTTTCTTT,CASSYSGGEGTEAFF
TRBV9,NA,once,15,TRBJ2-7,TGTGCCAGCAGCGTAGAGTTTCAGGGTAGGAACGAGCAGTACTTC,CASSVEFQGRNEQYF
TRBV28,TRBD1,NA,13,TRBJ1-5,TGTGCCAGCAGGGACAGGGTTAATCAGCCCCAGCATTTT,CASRDRVNQPQHF
TRBV6-6,TRBD1,NA,14,TRBJ1-1,TGTGCCAGCAGTGCACAGGGGGGGGACACTGAAGCTTTCTTT,CASSAQGGDTEAFF
TRBV19,TRBD1,NA,14,TRBJ1-4,TGTGCCAGTAGTATACAGGGGGCAGGAGAAAAACTGTTTTTT,CASSIQGAGEKLFF
TRBV28,TRBD1,NA,15,TRBJ2-5,TGTGCCAGCAGTTTAGGACAGGGGCCCCAAGAGACCCAGTACTTC,CASSLGQGPQETQYF
TRBV5-1,TRBD2,few,15,TRBJ2-3,TGCGCCAGCAGCTTGATAGCGGGGGACACAGATACGCAGTATTTT,CASSLIAGDTDTQYF
TRBV7-2,TRBD1,few,15,TRBJ1-5,TGTGCCAGCAGCTTTCGGACAGGGGAGAATCAGCCCCAGCATTTT,CASSFRTGENQPQHF
TRBV5-6,NA,few,14,TRBJ1-1,TGTGCCAGCAGCTTCGGACTCCCGAACACTGAAGCTTTCTTT,CASSFGLPNTEAFF